This T cell receptor beta chain was sequenced in a study of blood T cell repertoires in COVID-19. About the research overall: In each case, the material was cDNA or gDNA derived from T cells, B-cell-depleted T cells, or PBMCs.

Germline loops: CDR1 SQVTM, CDR2 ANQGSEA. J gave up 3 bases and V 6 bases, and 4 bases lay outside the gene matches. The CDR3 has 14 residues. Sequenced by immunoSEQ multiplex PCR; TCRdb stores in-frame clones only, minus some. The data contain over 300,000 clones, 85% to 90% of them singletons. The chain joins TRBV29-1 to TRBJ2-2, with TRBD2 matching 10 bases. The sequenced sample was PBMCs or T cells enriched from blood (not recorded which). The receptor comes from a woman aged 18-29 years who had recovered from COVID-19. The DNA for the CDR3 is TGCAGCGTCCGAAGCGGGGGGGACACCGGGGAGCTGTTTTTT. Translating it yields CSVRSGGDTGELFF.